Shown below are 32 T cell receptor beta chains from a single sample sequenced in a study of beta chain features in type 1 diabetes. The sequenced template was cDNA made from the entire isolated RNA. TCRdb keeps only in-frame clones here, not all; method: immunoSEQ multiplex PCR. Of more than 300,000 clones in the sample, roughly 9% were seen once. These receptors' antigens are unknown. Study-wide results and caveats: Among all four CD4+ subsets, Type 1 diabetes patients had TCRB CDR3s that were moderately but significantly shorter.

Sequencing was performed on central memory CD4+ T cells from blood. The source is a man younger than 45 with type 1 diabetes.

This clone was found a few times. The V and J genes are TRBV11-2 and TRBJ1-1; D perhaps matches TRBD1 (5 bases). CDR3 size: 15 residues. Between the trimmed V and J ends, which lost 5 bases and 3 bases, there was a span of 16 bases. Germline CDR1 SGHAT, CDR2 FQNNGV. CDR3 DNA sequence: TGTGCCAGCAGCACGATCACCCAGGGAGACACTGAAGCTTTCTTT. Residues: CASSTITQGDTEAFF.

V is TRBV27 and J is TRBJ1-6, with D possibly matching TRBD1 (5 bases). There are 16 residues in the CDR3. From germline, CDR1 is MNHEY and CDR2 SMNVEV (reference sequence). Between the trimmed V and J ends, which lost 8 bases and 6 bases, there was a span of 20 bases. The CDR3 region has the DNA TGTGCCAGCGGAGCGGGGATGAGTGGGGGTAATTCACCCCTCCACTTT. This codes for CASGAGMSGGNSPLHF.

This chain joins TRBV19 and TRBJ1-5, with TRBD1 as a possible D gene (5 bases). The CDR3 totals 15 residues. Trimming shortened V by 5 bases and J by 6 bases, and 17 bases separated the two germline ends. Looked up from germline, CDR1 is LNHDA and CDR2 is SQIVND (reference sequence). CDR3 residues: CASSGTQGTPQPQHF. The CDR3 nucleotides are TGTGCCAGTAGTGGTACCCAAGGGACCCCTCAGCCCCAGCATTTT.

The chain joins TRBV28 to TRBJ2-1; 11 bases fit TRBD1. V lost 5 bases to trimming and J lost 3 bases; unmatched junction nucleotides: 3. This CDR3 has 15 residues. The germline V gene has CDR1 MDHEN and CDR2 SYDVKM. The CDR3 is CASSTGQGVYNEQFF. CDR3 sequence (DNA): TGTGCCAGCAGTACGGGACAGGGGGTCTACAATGAGCAGTTCTTC.

This clone was detected a few times. The rearrangement uses TRBV12-5 and TRBJ2-3, with D possibly being TRBD2 (7 bases). The CDR3 is 14 amino acids. Looked up from germline, CDR1 is LGHNT and CDR2 is FRNRAP. The V end lost 9 bases, the J end lost 6 bases, and 19 bases lay between the germline ends. The CDR3 region is CASAGAGEADTQYF. The CDR3 DNA reads TGTGCTAGCGCGGGGGCGGGGGAGGCGGATACGCAGTATTTT.

The chain is built from TRBV20-1 and TRBJ1-4, with 8 bases lining up with TRBD1. V shed 5 bases and J 9 bases; nucleotides not matched to a gene: 2. The CDR3 consists of 11 residues. Germline assignment: CDR1 DFQATT and CDR2 SNEGSKA (reference sequence). CDR3 protein: CSARQGQKLFF. The CDR3 nucleotides read TGCAGTGCTCGACAGGGGCAAAAACTGTTTTTT.

The chain links TRBV7-9 to TRBJ1-3; the match to TRBD1 covers 10 bases. This CDR3 has 14 amino acids. With 5 bases clipped from V and 6 bases from J, the junction kept 4 bases outside the gene matches. Germline CDR1 SEHNR, CDR2 FQNEAQ (reference sequence). This CDR3 is CASSAGTGANTIYF. The CDR3 nucleotides are TGTGCCAGCAGCGCTGGGACAGGGGCAAACACCATATATTTT.

The chain couples TRBV19 to TRBJ1-1; D is ambiguous. The V end lost 4 bases, the J end lost 0 bases, and 9 bases lay between the germline ends. CDR3 length equals 14 residues. The germline V gene encodes CDR1 LNHDA and CDR2 SQIVND (reference sequence). CDR3 protein: CASSRDLMNTEAFF. The DNA for the CDR3 is TGTGCCAGTAGTAGGGATTTAATGAACACTGAAGCTTTCTTT.

About this clone itself: Other DNA sequences in the sample encode the same CDR3. The chain combines TRBV14 with TRBJ2-7; D is unclear. Germline CDR1 reads SGHDN; CDR2 reads FVKESK. CDR3 length equals 12 residues. The V end was cut by 0 bases, the J end by 7 bases, with 7 bases between. The CDR3 coding sequence is TGTGCCAGCAGCCAAGATGCCGGTGAGCAGTACTTC. It translates to CASSQDAGEQYF.

The J gene is TRBJ2-3, the V gene TRBV5-1; TRBD2 matches at 9 bases. CDR1 and CDR2 from the germline V gene are SGHRS and YFSETQ. The CDR3 loop spans 16 amino acids. V shed 2 bases and J 4 bases; nucleotides not matched to a gene: 8. The CDR3 here is CASSLPSTSGPDTQYF. CDR3 coding DNA: TGCGCCAGCAGCTTACCGTCGACTAGCGGACCAGATACGCAGTATTTT.

This clone was counted a few times. The V gene is TRBV5-6, the J gene TRBJ1-2; perhaps TRBD1 as D (6 bases). The V gene's germline CDR1 is SGHDT and CDR2 YYEEEE. CDR3 length: 11 amino acids. Deletions cut 2 bases from V and 8 bases from J, with 7 bases between. Here the CDR3 reads CASSFRGGYTF. Here the CDR3 DNA reads TGTGCCAGCAGCTTCAGGGGCGGCTACACCTTC. Variable domain in full (rest from reference TRBV5-6 and TRBJ1-2): DAGVTQSPTHLIKTRGQQVTLRCSPKSGHDTVSWYQQALGQGPQFIFQYYEEEERQRGNFPDRFSGHQFPNYSSELNVNALLLGDSALYLCASSFRGGYTFGSGTRLTVV.

This clone was counted ten times or more. The CDR3 region has the DNA TGTGCCAGCAGCTTAGCCGGGGAGCTGTTTTTT. Translating gives CASSLAGELFF. The chain recombines TRBV7-2 with TRBJ2-2; no clear D. The CDR3 has 11 residues. From germline, CDR1 is SGHTA and CDR2 FQGNSA. Trimming stripped 0 bases from V and 7 bases from J, with 0 bases between.

V is TRBV6-6 and J is TRBJ1-1; 9 nucleotides align to TRBD1. The CDR3 length is 15 residues. With V trimmed by 7 bases and J by 3 bases, 9 bases remained unmatched. Germline CDR1 reads MNHNY; CDR2 reads SVGAGI (reference sequence). For the CDR3, the DNA is TGTGCCAGCAACACTTGGGGACAGGGACACACTGAAGCTTTCTTT. Its translation is CASNTWGQGHTEAFF.

This clone appeared a few times. The genes are TRBV7-2 and TRBJ1-4; 8 bases agree with TRBD1. In germline, CDR1 is SGHTA, CDR2 FQGNSA. The junction had 4 bases not matched to a gene; V was cut back by 4 bases and J by 6 bases. This CDR3 is 14 amino acids long. The chain's CDR3 is CASSSGQGDEKLFF. DNA of the CDR3: TGTGCCAGCAGCTCCGGACAGGGCGATGAAAAACTGTTTTTT.

The chain couples TRBV10-3 to TRBJ1-1, with a possible D match to TRBD1 (6 bases). The CDR3 has 15 amino acids. The germline V gene encodes CDR1 ENHRY and CDR2 SYGVKD. The germline V and J ends were trimmed by 4 bases and 3 bases, with 15 bases remaining between them. The CDR3 bases are TGTGCCATCAGTGGACAGGAAACGGGGGACACTGAAGCTTTCTTT. Amino acids: CAISGQETGDTEAFF.

This clone has a handful of counts. The chain has TRBV27 and TRBJ2-1, with no clear D. The length of the CDR3 is 13 residues. V lost 3 bases to trimming and J lost 9 bases, with 12 bases between them. Per germline, CDR1 MNHEY and CDR2 SMNVEV (reference sequence). The CDR3 region is CASSFGKTGEQFF. The CDR3 region has the DNA TGTGCCAGCAGTTTTGGAAAAACCGGTGAGCAGTTCTTC.

This clone has only a few counts. The V and J genes are TRBV4-1 and TRBJ2-1; the match to TRBD2 covers 10 bases. CDR3 length: 21 amino acids. The ends lost 0 bases at V and 4 bases at J; junction bases unmatched: 18. Per the germline V gene, CDR1 is MGHRA and CDR2 is YSYEKL. This CDR3 reads CASSQEWNFGLAGAQYNEQFF. In DNA, the CDR3 is TGCGCCAGCAGCCAAGAGTGGAATTTTGGGCTAGCGGGGGCCCAATACAATGAGCAGTTCTTC.

In its sample, this clone was seen a few times. The gene calls are TRBV4-3 and TRBJ2-1; tentative D call: TRBD1 (6 bases). The CDR3 has 15 residues. Germline V lookup: CDR1 LGHNA, CDR2 YSLEER. V lost 0 bases, J lost 6 bases, and 12 bases lay in between. CDR3 sequence reads: CASSQDSLDSNEQFF. The DNA of the CDR3 is TGCGCCAGCAGCCAAGACTCATTGGACAGCAATGAGCAGTTCTTC.

The chain links TRBV14 to TRBJ1-2; 7 positions match TRBD1. After removal of 1 base from V and 7 bases from J, the junction contained 6 bases not matched to a gene. In germline, CDR1 is SGHDN, CDR2 FVKESK. The CDR3 extends over 14 amino acids. In DNA, the CDR3 is TGTGCCAGCAGCCAAGTTGGAGGGGGCTCTGGCTACACCTTC. Its translation: CASSQVGGGSGYTF. Combining the CDR3 with reference TRBV14 and TRBJ1-2 gives the whole variable domain EAGVTQFPSHSVIEKGQTVTLRCDPISGHDNLYWYRRVMGKEIKFLLHFVKESKQDESGMPNNRFLAERTGGTYSTLKVQPAELEDSGVYFCASSQVGGGSGYTFGSGTRLTVV.

This clone was seen more than once but under ten times. The chain uses TRBV7-2 and TRBJ2-2; unclear D gene. Germline loops: CDR1 SGHTA, CDR2 FQGNSA. V was shortened by 8 bases and J by 6 bases, with 16 bases between the two germline ends. The CDR3 spans 14 residues. The CDR3 spells CASRTGGKAGELFF. The CDR3 DNA sequence: TGTGCCAGCCGTACCGGCGGCAAAGCCGGGGAGCTGTTTTTT.

The genes are TRBV30 and TRBJ2-3, with 8 bases matching TRBD2. Germline V lookup: CDR1 GTSNPN, CDR2 SVGIG (reference sequence). This CDR3 comprises 14 residues. Trimming cost V 5 bases and J 2 bases; bases outside gene matches: 6. CDR3 in DNA: TGTGCCTGGGGAGTAGCGGGAACCACAGATACGCAGTATTTT. This sequence encodes CAWGVAGTTDTQYF.

Only a few counts were recorded for this clone. The chain employs TRBV5-1 and TRBJ2-1; possible D gene TRBD1, 5 bases. The germline V and J ends were trimmed by 4 bases and 6 bases, with 17 bases remaining between them. The germline V gene encodes CDR1 SGHRS and CDR2 YFSETQ. The CDR3 consists of 15 residues. The CDR3 coding sequence is TGCGCCAGCAGCGCCTCCTTGGGGCTCGGCAATGAGCAGTTCTTC. This translates into CASSASLGLGNEQFF.

The chain carries TRBV20-1 and TRBJ1-2; D might be TRBD1 (5 bases). V dropped 6 bases and J dropped 7 bases, with 12 bases sitting between them. This CDR3 contains 11 residues. Per germline, CDR1 DFQATT and CDR2 SNEGSKA (reference sequence). Here the CDR3 DNA reads TGCAGTGCGAGACAGCTGGGTGGCTACACCTTC. It yields the protein CSARQLGGYTF.

With regard to this clone: Since a much larger clone is just one base distant, this may be a read error. The chain uses TRBV7-9 and TRBJ2-5; TRBD2 is a possible D gene (6 bases). The V end lost 5 bases, the J end lost 5 bases, and 6 bases lay between the germline ends. The germline gives CDR1 SEHNR, CDR2 FQNEAQ (reference sequence). This CDR3 contains 11 residues. The CDR3 is CASSGGETQYF. In DNA, the CDR3 is TGTGCCAGCAGCGGGGGGGAGACCCAGTACTTC.

This clone was counted only a few times. V and J are TRBV7-8 and TRBJ2-7; 10 bases fit TRBD1. Trimming took 5 bases from V and 2 from J; bases not matched to a gene: 6. Per the germline V gene, CDR1 is SGHVS and CDR2 is FQNEAQ. This CDR3 spans 15 amino acids. The CDR3 sequence: CASSVTGGAPYEQYF. The CDR3 nucleotides read TGTGCCAGCAGCGTGACAGGGGGCGCCCCCTACGAGCAGTACTTC.

V usage is TRBV5-5 and J usage is TRBJ2-3, with D maybe TRBD1 (5 bases). The CDR3 loop spans 15 amino acids. Per the germline V gene, CDR1 is SGHKS and CDR2 is YYEKEE (reference sequence). The ends were cut back, 4 bases at V and 4 bases at J, with 16 bases in the middle. CDR3 sequence: CASSLVGQGSDTQYF. The CDR3, as DNA: TGTGCCAGCAGCCTCGTCGGCCAGGGTTCAGATACGCAGTATTTT.

The rearrangement links TRBV5-1 to TRBJ2-2; D might be TRBD1 or TRBD2, each matching 5 bases. The germline V gene has CDR1 SGHRS and CDR2 YFSETQ. Trimming removed 2 bases from V and 6 bases from J, with 11 bases in between. The CDR3 has 14 amino acids. Written as DNA, the CDR3 is TGCGCCAGCAGCTTTGGGGGAATGGCCGGGGAGCTGTTTTTT. This translates into CASSFGGMAGELFF.

The CDR3 DNA reads TGCGCCAGCAGCCAAGAAGGTTTGGCAGGTTTCACAGATACGCAGTATTTT. It encodes CASSQEGLAGFTDTQYF. This chain connects TRBV4-1 to TRBJ2-3; D is uncertain. Deletions cut 0 bases from V and 2 bases from J, with 15 bases between. This CDR3 is 17 amino acids long. Germline CDR1 MGHRA, CDR2 YSYEKL.

CDR3: CASSSTTVSTDTQYF. CDR3 in DNA: TGTGCCAGCAGTTCGACGACAGTGAGCACAGATACGCAGTATTTT. The rearrangement uses TRBV27 and TRBJ2-3; the D gene is possibly TRBD1 (5 bases). CDR3 size: 15 residues. Trimming removed 4 bases from V and 0 bases from J, with 11 bases in between. The germline V gene encodes CDR1 MNHEY and CDR2 SMNVEV (reference sequence).

The CDR3 sequence: CASGSGTVYNEQFF. As DNA, the CDR3 is TGTGCCAGCGGCTCCGGGACAGTCTACAATGAGCAGTTCTTC. This chain connects TRBV27 to TRBJ2-1; 7 bases map to TRBD1. This CDR3 spans 14 amino acids. Unmatched junction bases numbered 7, after V lost 8 bases and J lost 3 bases. Germline values: CDR1 MNHEY, CDR2 SMNVEV (reference sequence).

This clone has a count of ten or more. The rearrangement uses TRBV7-2 and TRBJ2-1; the match to TRBD1 covers 7 bases. Germline CDR1 and CDR2: SGHTA and FQGNSA. V shed 4 bases and J 1 base; nucleotides not matched to a gene: 4. The CDR3 runs to 15 residues. CDR3: CASSYLQGSYNEQFF. CDR3 coding DNA: TGTGCCAGCAGCTATTTACAGGGGTCCTACAATGAGCAGTTCTTC.

Here the CDR3 reads CASSLNRVEQYF. The CDR3 DNA reads as TGTGCCAGCAGTTTAAACAGGGTCGAGCAGTACTTC. The chain has TRBV6-5 and TRBJ2-7, with D possibly being TRBD1 (6 bases). The germline CDR1 and CDR2 sequences are MNHEY and SVGAGI. Between the trimmed V and J ends, which lost 4 bases and 6 bases, there was a span of 10 bases. The CDR3 has 12 residues.